Listed here are 14 T cell receptor beta chains from one sample, sequenced in a study of T cell repertoires in cytomegalovirus infection. TCRdb re-derived calls from the reads in MiXCR, one entry per CDR3 protein. Of around 440,000 distinct CDR3 sequences in the sample, about 10% were seen once. Sequencing input: PBMCs. The receptors shown here come from a human donor in good health (CMV status not recorded). Some clones in this sample may be carry-over from other donors' samples.

The table lists this clonotype with many counts. The chain joins TRBV10-3 to TRBJ2-5, with 9 nucleotides matching TRBD1. CDR1 and CDR2 from the germline V gene are ENHRY and SYGVKD. The ends lost 10 bases at V and 5 bases at J; junction bases unmatched: 11. CDR3 length: 14 residues. The DNA of the CDR3 is TGTGCCACTACGACAGGGGGTAATACGGAGACCCAGTACTTC. This codes for CATTTGGNTETQYF.

In its sample, this clonotype was seen many times. The J gene is TRBJ2-1, the V gene TRBV7-2, with a weak D call TRBD2 (5 bases). V was trimmed by 2 bases and J by 2 bases, leaving 13 bases between them. In germline, CDR1 is SGHTA, CDR2 FQGNSA. The CDR3 totals 16 residues. CDR3: CASSLLGLATYNEQFF. In DNA form, the CDR3 reads TGTGCCAGCAGCTTATTAGGACTGGCTACCTACAATGAGCAGTTCTTC.

This clonotype came up many times. The chain combines TRBV6-5 with TRBJ1-5; D not certain. Germline V lookup: CDR1 MNHEY, CDR2 SVGAGI. The V and J ends lost 0 bases and 4 bases respectively, with 10 bases between them. This CDR3 spans 15 amino acids. CDR3: CASSYSADRNQPQHF. CDR3 bases: TGTGCCAGCAGTTACTCCGCGGACCGAAATCAGCCCCAGCATTTT.

The J gene is TRBJ1-1, the V gene TRBV10-3; a possible D gene is TRBD1 (5 bases). This CDR3 has 12 residues. Looked up from germline, CDR1 is ENHRY and CDR2 is SYGVKD. Trimming removed 3 bases at V and 8 bases at J, with 10 bases between. The CDR3 DNA reads as TGTGCCATCAGTGATAGGGGCAGGGAAGCTTTCTTT. Its translation: CAISDRGREAFF.

The table lists this clonotype with many counts. This chain uses TRBV7-9 with TRBJ2-5; the D is unclear. This CDR3 spans 11 amino acids. V was cut by 4 bases and J by 6 bases, with 6 bases left in between. Germline V gives CDR1 SEHNR, CDR2 FQNEAQ (reference sequence). CDR3 sequence (DNA): TGTGCCAGCAGCTCCGTTCAGACCCAGTACTTC. This gives the protein CASSSVQTQYF.

As to this clonotype: This sequence may be a read error, since a much larger clone differs from it by one base. The V gene is TRBV28, the J gene TRBJ2-2; no reliable D call. CDR3 size: 18 residues. Germline V lookup: CDR1 MDHEN, CDR2 SYDVKM. The V end lost 4 bases, the J end lost 2 bases, and 20 bases lay between the germline ends. This chain's CDR3 is CASSYFFLRQTNTGELFF. The DNA for the CDR3 is TGTGCCAGCAGTTATTTCTTTTTGAGGCAAACAAACACCGGGGAGCTGTTTTTT. The full variable domain, in which reference TRBV28 and TRBJ2-2 provide the parts outside the CDR3, is DVKVTQSSRYLVKRTGEKVFLECVQDMDHENMFWYRQDPGLGLRLIYFSYDVKMKEKGDIPEGYSVSREKKERFSLILESASTNQTSMYLCASSYFFLRQTNTGELFFGEGSRLTVL.

This clonotype was seen ten or more times. J is TRBJ1-2 and V is TRBV12-3 or TRBV12-4; 7 nucleotides align to TRBD1. V shed 5 bases, J shed 1 base, and the junction held 4 bases outside the gene matches. The CDR3 runs to 14 residues. The CDR3 nucleotides are TGTGCCAGCAGTCGGGACAGTCTTAACTATGGCTACACCTTC. Translation gives CASSRDSLNYGYTF.

This clonotype was observed many times. J is TRBJ2-1 and V is TRBV6-2 or TRBV6-3, with no clear D. Trimming stripped 0 bases from V and 6 bases from J, with 6 bases between. This CDR3 has 13 amino acids. The germline gives CDR1 MNHEY, CDR2 SVGEGT. The CDR3 DNA follows: TGTGCCAGCAGTTACTCGATGATCAATGAGCAGTTCTTC. As protein: CASSYSMINEQFF.

This clonotype was found many times. This rearrangement joins TRBV7-2 to TRBJ2-5; D gene ambiguous. Trimming left V 1 base short and J 5 bases short, with 8 bases between. Germline loops: CDR1 SGHTA, CDR2 FQGNSA. The CDR3 extends over 13 amino acids. CDR3 sequence: CASSLVTVETQYF. The CDR3, as DNA: TGTGCCAGCAGCTTAGTAACGGTGGAGACCCAGTACTTC.

Ten or more counts support this clonotype. The V call is TRBV5-1, the J call TRBJ1-6; the D gene is possibly TRBD1 (5 bases). The CDR3 runs 14 residues. Trimming shortened V by 4 bases and J by 7 bases, and 12 bases separated the two germline ends. Germline-derived CDR1 and CDR2 are SGHRS and YFSETQ. The CDR3 DNA reads TGCGCCAGCAGCACCCGGGACTTGAATTCACCCCTCCACTTT. It translates to CASSTRDLNSPLHF.

J is TRBJ2-2 and V is TRBV13; 9 bases line up with TRBD1. The CDR3 sequence is 17 residues long. Trimming removed 5 bases from V and 3 bases from J; junction bases left unmatched: 10. Germline V gene lookup returns CDR1 PRHDT and CDR2 FYEKMQ (reference sequence). This CDR3 is CASSRVTGGADTGELFF. CDR3 bases: TGTGCCAGCAGCCGAGTTACAGGGGGCGCTGACACCGGGGAGCTGTTTTTT.

This clonotype came up many times. The chain combines TRBV28 with TRBJ2-1; D is undetermined. Germline CDR1 is MDHEN and CDR2 is SYDVKM. The length of the CDR3 is 14 residues. Trimming left V 6 bases short and J 2 bases short, with 11 bases between. The CDR3 region has the DNA TGTGCCAGCAGCCAGATCCTAACCTACAATGAGCAGTTCTTC. Its translation: CASSQILTYNEQFF.

This clonotype came up many times. V and J are TRBV7-2 and TRBJ2-7; 9 bases line up with TRBD2. The CDR3 has 13 amino acids. Germline values: CDR1 SGHTA, CDR2 FQGNSA. Trimming at V came to 10 bases and at J to 4 bases, leaving 8 bases not matched to a gene. The CDR3 nucleotides are TGTGCCATCCGGGCGGGAGGGCCTTACGAGCAGTACTTC. Protein product: CAIRAGGPYEQYF.

The gene calls are TRBV3-1 and TRBJ2-7; D gene uncertain. This CDR3 has 15 residues. The germline gives CDR1 LGHDT, CDR2 YNNKEL (reference sequence). Trimming removed 1 base from V and 2 bases from J, with 12 bases in between. The CDR3 here is CASSQVPDPTYEQYF. CDR3 DNA: TGTGCCAGCAGCCAAGTTCCGGACCCTACCTACGAGCAGTACTTC.